The T cell receptor beta chain under discussion was sequenced for a study of response to subunit inactivated influenza vaccine. General study findings and limits: T cells newly recruited by each seasonal influenza vaccination are few, the authors suggested.

In this sample, this clonotype turned up many times. Antigen specificity is unknown. TCRdb re-called the RT-PCR reads with MiXCR, one entry per CDR3 protein. This table holds 200,000 to 250,000 distinct CDR3 sequences, more than 10% found once. The specimen comprised non-naive T cells sorted from PBMCs, sampled about 14 days before vaccination. The clonotype was recovered from a man between 45 and 60 years old who received an inactivated influenza vaccine.

This CDR3 reads CASSQEPRTSGGAWNTGELFF. The CDR3 DNA sequence: TGTGCCAGCAGCCAAGAACCCCGGACTAGCGGGGGGGCTTGGAACACCGGGGAGCTGTTTTTT. The J gene is TRBJ2-2, the V gene TRBV4-2; 15 bases are a match to TRBD2. The germline gives CDR1 LGHNA, CDR2 YNFKEQ. The CDR3 covers 21 residues. The V segment lost 0 bases and the J segment 1 base; nucleotides outside the gene matches: 9.